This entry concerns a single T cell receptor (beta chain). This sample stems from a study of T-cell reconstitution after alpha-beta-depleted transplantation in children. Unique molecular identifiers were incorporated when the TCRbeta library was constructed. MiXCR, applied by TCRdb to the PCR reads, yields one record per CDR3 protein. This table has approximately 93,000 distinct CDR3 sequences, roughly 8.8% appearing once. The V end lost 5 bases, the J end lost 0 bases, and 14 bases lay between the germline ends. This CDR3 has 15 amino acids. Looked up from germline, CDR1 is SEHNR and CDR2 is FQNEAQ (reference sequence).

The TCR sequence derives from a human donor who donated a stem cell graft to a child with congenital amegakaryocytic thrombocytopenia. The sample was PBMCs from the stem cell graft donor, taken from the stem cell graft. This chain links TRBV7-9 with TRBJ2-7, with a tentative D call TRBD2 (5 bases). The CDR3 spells CASSQEAADSYEQYF. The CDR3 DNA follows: TGTGCCAGCAGCCAGGAGGCAGCGGACTCCTACGAGCAGTACTTC.